This entry lists 19 T cell receptor beta chains sequenced from one sample in a study of blood T cell repertoires in COVID-19. Assay: immunoSEQ multiplex PCR; the TCRdb copy retains only in-frame clones and omits some. Among around 80,000 clones listed, almost 90% were seen once. The specimen was peripheral blood. These receptors were obtained from a woman of 80 years or more with acute or convalescent COVID-19.

The chain has TRBV9 and TRBJ2-1; D is perhaps TRBD2 (5 bases). The CDR3 totals 16 residues. V was cut by 4 bases and J by 4 bases, with 18 bases left in between. Germline lookup yields CDR1 SGDLS and CDR2 YYNGEE. The CDR3 DNA reads TGTGCCAGCAGCAAAAGGTCCCTAGCTTTATACAATGAGCAGTTCTTC. It specifies CASSKRSLALYNEQFF. Together with reference TRBV9 and TRBJ2-1, the CDR3 gives the full variable domain: DSGVTQTPKHLITATGQRVTLRCSPRSGDLSVYWYQQSLDQGLQFLIQYYNGEERAKGNILERFSAQQFPDLHSELNLSSLELGDSALYFCASSKRSLALYNEQFFGPGTRLTVL.

The chain has TRBV15 and TRBJ1-2; TRBD1 might be the D (5 bases). Trimming removed 0 bases from V and 8 bases from J, with 16 bases in between. Germline V gene data show CDR1 as LNHNV and CDR2 as YYDKDF (reference sequence). CDR3 length: 15 amino acids. The CDR3 coding sequence is TGTGCCACCAGCAGAGAGTCGGGGGGAGTGAGCGGCTACACCTTC. Encoded protein: CATSRESGGVSGYTF.

The V call is TRBV15, the J call TRBJ1-2; 7 nucleotides match TRBD1. Germline values: CDR1 LNHNV, CDR2 YYDKDF (reference sequence). Trimming cost V 0 bases and J 6 bases; bases outside gene matches: 10. The CDR3 covers 16 residues. CDR3 bases: TGTGCCACCAGCAGAGATACCACAGGGGTTCGGGATGGCTACACCTTC. Its translation is CATSRDTTGVRDGYTF. Complete variable domain (other parts from reference TRBV15 and TRBJ1-2): DAMVIQNPRYQVTQFGKPVTLSCSQTLNHNVMYWYQQKSSQAPKLLFHYYDKDFNNEADTPDNFQSRRPNTSFCFLDIRSPGLGDTAMYLCATSRDTTGVRDGYTFGSGTRLTVV.

The J gene is TRBJ2-1, the V gene TRBV19, with D possibly TRBD2 on 6 matching bases. Germline values: CDR1 LNHDA, CDR2 SQIVND (reference sequence). V lost 7 bases and J 7 bases, leaving 20 bases between the germline ends. The CDR3 runs 15 residues. The CDR3 sequence: CASTHRGGIGNEQFF. CDR3 sequence (DNA): TGTGCCAGTACCCATAGAGGAGGGATTGGTAATGAGCAGTTCTTC.

The genes are TRBV3-1 (or the pseudogene TRBV3-2) and TRBJ2-2; 7 positions match TRBD2. Germline V CDR1 and CDR2: LGHDT, YNNKEL (reference sequence). CDR3 length: 15 amino acids. Trimming removed 2 bases from V and 4 bases from J; junction bases left unmatched: 4. This CDR3 is CASSQSRLATGELFF. The CDR3 DNA is TGTGCCAGCAGCCAATCCCGACTAGCCACCGGGGAGCTGTTTTTT.

This chain links TRBV30 with TRBJ2-3, with unresolved D. CDR1 and CDR2 (germline): GTSNPN, SVGIG (reference sequence). Trimming removed 5 bases at V and 2 bases at J, with 20 bases between. The CDR3 spans 16 residues. The CDR3 sequence: CAWALNGALDTDTQYF. For the CDR3, the DNA is TGTGCCTGGGCTTTGAATGGAGCGCTGGACACAGATACGCAGTATTTT.

A single count supports this clone. J is TRBJ2-2 and V is TRBV2, with a possible D match to TRBD1 (5 bases). Per the germline V gene, CDR1 is SNHLY and CDR2 is FYNNEI. CDR3 length equals 15 residues. The V and J ends lost 0 bases and 1 base respectively, with 6 bases between them. CDR3 nucleotide sequence: TGTGCCAGCAGTGAAGCCCAGGGGAACACCGGGGAGCTGTTTTTT. Translation gives CASSEAQGNTGELFF.

The V call is TRBV5-6, the J call TRBJ1-1; the D gene is possibly TRBD1 (6 bases). The V end was cut by 3 bases, the J end by 6 bases, with 15 bases between. Germline V gene data show CDR1 as SGHDT and CDR2 as YYEEEE. This CDR3 region has 14 residues. The CDR3: CASSSFRGGSEAFF. The CDR3, as DNA: TGTGCCAGCAGCTCCTTTAGGGGGGGCTCTGAAGCTTTCTTT. The variable domain in full, completed from reference TRBV5-6 and TRBJ1-1, reads DAGVTQSPTHLIKTRGQQVTLRCSPKSGHDTVSWYQQALGQGPQFIFQYYEEEERQRGNFPDRFSGHQFPNYSSELNVNALLLGDSALYLCASSSFRGGSEAFFGQGTRLTVV.

The J gene is TRBJ2-7, the V gene TRBV7-2; 12 nucleotides line up with TRBD1. V gave up 5 bases and J gave up 3 bases; unmatched junction bases: 14. The CDR3 spans 18 residues. In germline, CDR1 is SGHTA, CDR2 FQGNSA. This CDR3 is CASSQSPYRDRGLYEQYF. In nucleotides, the CDR3 is TGTGCCAGCAGCCAGTCACCATACCGGGACAGGGGGCTCTACGAGCAGTACTTC.

This clone was observed a single time. The chain combines TRBV7-3 with TRBJ2-1; 8 bases are a match to TRBD2. Trimming at V came to 5 bases and at J to 9 bases, leaving 6 bases not matched to a gene. This CDR3 has 13 amino acids. Germline V gene data show CDR1 as SGHTA and CDR2 as FQGTGA. The CDR3 sequence is CASSPGGAREQFF. CDR3 bases: TGTGCCAGCAGCCCCGGGGGGGCCCGTGAGCAGTTCTTC.

The genes are TRBV19 and TRBJ2-2; the match to TRBD2 covers 7 bases. V shed 6 bases and J 0 bases; nucleotides not matched to a gene: 4. There are 15 residues in the CDR3. Germline V gene sequence: CDR1 LNHDA, CDR2 SQIVND (reference sequence). CDR3 DNA sequence: TGTGCCAGTAGCCCTGCGGGGGCGAACACCGGGGAGCTGTTTTTT. It specifies CASSPAGANTGELFF.

CDR3 loop: CASSQGKLQGAEKLFF. The CDR3 nucleotides read TGTGCCAGCAGCCAAGGCAAATTACAGGGGGCTGAAAAACTGTTTTTT. The gene calls are TRBV5-4 and TRBJ1-4; TRBD1 agrees at 9 bases. Germline trimming cut 4 bases from V and 7 bases from J; bases unmatched to any gene: 11. This CDR3 has 16 residues. Germline V gene data show CDR1 as SGHNT and CDR2 as YYREEE (reference sequence).

This chain links TRBV7-2 with TRBJ2-4, with D maybe TRBD2 (5 bases). This CDR3 is built from 17 residues. Looked up from germline, CDR1 is SGHTA and CDR2 is FQGNSA. Trimming shortened V by 5 bases and J by 6 bases, and 23 bases separated the two germline ends. CDR3 protein: CASSIPGPIDYLNIQYF. Written as DNA, the CDR3 is TGTGCCAGCAGCATCCCCGGACCCATTGACTACTTAAACATTCAGTACTTC.

The CDR3 sequence is CAWGEVNTEAFF. In nucleotides, the CDR3 is TGTGCCTGGGGTGAGGTGAACACTGAAGCTTTCTTT. The rearrangement joins TRBV30 to TRBJ1-1; D is undetermined. The CDR3 length is 12 residues. Trimming removed 5 bases from V and 0 bases from J, with 7 bases in between. CDR1 GTSNPN and CDR2 SVGIG come from the germline V gene (reference sequence).

The chain joins TRBV15 to TRBJ2-2; D not resolved. CDR3 length equals 17 residues. V lost 0 bases, J lost 0 bases, and 11 bases lay in between. Germline-derived CDR1 and CDR2 are LNHNV and YYDKDF (reference sequence). The CDR3 region is CATSRDYSRANTGELFF. The CDR3 bases are TGTGCCACCAGCAGAGATTACTCGCGCGCGAACACCGGGGAGCTGTTTTTT.

This clone was seen more than once but under ten times. The chain is built from TRBV7-2 and TRBJ2-5; 12 positions match TRBD2. The V gene's germline CDR1 is SGHTA and CDR2 FQGNSA. This CDR3 is 17 amino acids long. Trimming cost V 4 bases and J 4 bases; bases outside gene matches: 10. In nucleotides, the CDR3 is TGTGCCAGCAGCTCACTGCCGGGACTAGCGGGCGTAGAGACCCAGTACTTC. This gives the protein CASSSLPGLAGVETQYF.

This clone was seen a handful of times. The chain links TRBV19 to TRBJ2-7; possibly TRBD2 for D (7 bases). V was trimmed by 6 bases and J by 3 bases, leaving 18 bases between them. The CDR3 extends over 15 amino acids. Germline assignment: CDR1 LNHDA and CDR2 SQIVND (reference sequence). The CDR3 DNA sequence: TGTGCCAGTAGCCTCCGGGGGCGGGGGATCTACGAGCAGTACTTC. Its protein is CASSLRGRGIYEQYF.

The chain employs TRBV6-6 and TRBJ1-1, with TRBD1 as a possible D gene (5 bases). Deletions cut 4 bases from V and 12 bases from J, with 24 bases between. The CDR3 is made up of 15 amino acids. Germline CDR1 and CDR2: MNHNY and SVGAGI (reference sequence). CDR3 region: CASSSSLRGSPESFF. The CDR3 nucleotides are TGTGCCAGCAGTTCCTCGCTTCGGGGGTCCCCTGAGTCTTTCTTT.

The chain's CDR3 is CASSPRAGLRTDTQYF. The CDR3 coding sequence is TGTGCCAGCAGCCCCCGGGCGGGGTTGCGCACAGATACGCAGTATTTT. The J gene is TRBJ2-3, the V gene TRBV7-3; tentatively, D is TRBD2 (6 bases). This CDR3 has 16 amino acids. V was clipped by 5 bases and J by 1 base, with 16 bases between them. Germline V gene lookup returns CDR1 SGHTA and CDR2 FQGTGA.